This TCR beta chain was observed in a study of blood T cells in healthy people across ages. Sample-barcoded 5' priming and a J-beta primer mix drove a second PCR of about 7 to 12 cycles. TCRdb re-analysed the 5' RACE reads in MiXCR, keeping a single row per CDR3 protein. Found here are 800,000 to 1,300,000 distinct CDR3 sequences, about 25% of them singletons; the top ten hold 0.65% to 0.75%. The study's findings and limits: Long-lived and aged donors differed, with more naive CD4+ cells and higher diversity in the long-lived. A strong correlation was found between TCR beta diversity and the percentage of naive T cells.

The table lists this clonotype with a few counts. Its antigen is undetermined. Germline V lookup: CDR1 MNHEY, CDR2 SVGEGT. The CDR3 runs 16 residues. Trimming left V 4 bases short and J 3 bases short, with 19 bases between. These data also formed part of another study, on T cells of mothers and their children. That report notes: TCR recombination output is shaped by thymic selection similarly in related and unrelated pairs.

Sequenced sample: blood. V usage is TRBV6-2 or TRBV6-3 and J usage is TRBJ2-7; no clear D gene. This TCR was sampled from a girl aged 2-10 years in good health. The CDR3 DNA follows: TGTGCCAGCAGTTTTTATTTGACGGTGATCCACTACGAGCAGTACTTC. It specifies CASSFYLTVIHYEQYF.